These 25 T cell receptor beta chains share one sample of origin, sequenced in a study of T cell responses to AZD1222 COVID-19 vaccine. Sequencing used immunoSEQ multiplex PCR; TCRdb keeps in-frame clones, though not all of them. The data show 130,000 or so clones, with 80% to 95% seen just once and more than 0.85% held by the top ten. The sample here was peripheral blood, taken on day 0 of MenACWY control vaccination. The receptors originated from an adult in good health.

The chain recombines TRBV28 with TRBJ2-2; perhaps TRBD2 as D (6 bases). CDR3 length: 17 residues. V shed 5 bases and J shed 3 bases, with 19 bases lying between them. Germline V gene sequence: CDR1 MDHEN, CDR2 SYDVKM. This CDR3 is CASSLIVGRDYTGELFF. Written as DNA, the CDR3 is TGTGCCAGCAGTCTCATAGTCGGGCGGGACTACACCGGGGAGCTGTTTTTT.

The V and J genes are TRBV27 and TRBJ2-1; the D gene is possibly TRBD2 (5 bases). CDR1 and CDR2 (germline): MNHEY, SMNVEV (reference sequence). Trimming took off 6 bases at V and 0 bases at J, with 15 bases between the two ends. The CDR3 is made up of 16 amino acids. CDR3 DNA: TGTGCCAGCAGGATAGGAGGCGCCAGCTCCTACAATGAGCAGTTCTTC. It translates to CASRIGGASSYNEQFF.

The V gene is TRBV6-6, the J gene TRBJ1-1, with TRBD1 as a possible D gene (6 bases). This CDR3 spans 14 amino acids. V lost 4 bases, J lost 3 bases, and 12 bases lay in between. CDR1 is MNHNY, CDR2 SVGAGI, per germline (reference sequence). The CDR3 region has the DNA TGTGCCAGCAGTTCACAGGGAGGGTACACTGAAGCTTTCTTT. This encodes CASSSQGGYTEAFF.

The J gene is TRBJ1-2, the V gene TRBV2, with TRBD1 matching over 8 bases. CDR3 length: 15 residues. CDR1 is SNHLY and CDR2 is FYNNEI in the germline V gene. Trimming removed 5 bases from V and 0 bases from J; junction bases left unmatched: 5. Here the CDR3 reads CASSPQGVPNYGYTF. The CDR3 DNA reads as TGTGCCAGCAGTCCACAGGGGGTCCCTAACTATGGCTACACCTTC.

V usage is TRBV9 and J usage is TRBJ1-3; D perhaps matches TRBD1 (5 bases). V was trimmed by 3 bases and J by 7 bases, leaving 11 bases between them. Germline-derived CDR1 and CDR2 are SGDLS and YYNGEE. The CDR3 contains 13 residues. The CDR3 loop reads CASSAGTSNTIYF. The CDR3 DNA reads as TGTGCCAGCAGCGCCGGGACCTCGAACACCATATATTTT. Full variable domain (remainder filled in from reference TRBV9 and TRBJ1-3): DSGVTQTPKHLITATGQRVTLRCSPRSGDLSVYWYQQSLDQGLQFLIQYYNGEERAKGNILERFSAQQFPDLHSELNLSSLELGDSALYFCASSAGTSNTIYFGEGSWLTVV.

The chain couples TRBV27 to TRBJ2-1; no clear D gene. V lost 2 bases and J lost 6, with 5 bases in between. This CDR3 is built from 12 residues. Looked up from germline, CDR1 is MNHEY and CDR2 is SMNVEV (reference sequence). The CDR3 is CASSLSGNEQFF. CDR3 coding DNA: TGTGCCAGCAGTTTAAGTGGCAATGAGCAGTTCTTC.

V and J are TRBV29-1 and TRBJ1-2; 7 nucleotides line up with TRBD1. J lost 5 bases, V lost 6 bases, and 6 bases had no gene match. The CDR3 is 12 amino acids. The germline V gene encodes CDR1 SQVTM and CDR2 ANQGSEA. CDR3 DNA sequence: TGCAGCGTCGAACAGGGGCGGTATGGCTACACCTTC. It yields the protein CSVEQGRYGYTF. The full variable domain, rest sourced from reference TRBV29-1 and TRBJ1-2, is SAVISQKPSRDICQRGTSLTIQCQVDSQVTMMFWYRQQPGQSLTLIATANQGSEATYESGFVIDKFPISRPNLTFSTLTVSNMSPEDSSIYLCSVEQGRYGYTFGSGTRLTVV.

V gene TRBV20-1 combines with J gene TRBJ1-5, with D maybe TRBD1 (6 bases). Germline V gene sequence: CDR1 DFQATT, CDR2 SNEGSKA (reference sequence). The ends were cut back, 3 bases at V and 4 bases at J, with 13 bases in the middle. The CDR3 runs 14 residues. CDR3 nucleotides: TGCAGTGCTAGTCGGATGACAGGAAATCAGCCCCAGCATTTT. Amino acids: CSASRMTGNQPQHF.

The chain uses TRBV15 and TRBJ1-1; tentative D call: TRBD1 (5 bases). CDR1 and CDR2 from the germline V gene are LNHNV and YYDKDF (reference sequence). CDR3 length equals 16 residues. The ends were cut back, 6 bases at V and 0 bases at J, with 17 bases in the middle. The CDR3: CATRAGSRGMNTEAFF. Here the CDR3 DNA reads TGTGCCACCAGAGCAGGGAGCCGGGGAATGAACACTGAAGCTTTCTTT.

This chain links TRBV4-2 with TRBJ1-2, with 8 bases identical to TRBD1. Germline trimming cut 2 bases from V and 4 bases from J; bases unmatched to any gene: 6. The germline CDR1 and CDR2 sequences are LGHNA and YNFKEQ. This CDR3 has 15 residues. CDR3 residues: CASSQLGQGFYGYTF. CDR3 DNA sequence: TGTGCCAGCAGCCAACTAGGACAGGGCTTCTATGGCTACACCTTC.

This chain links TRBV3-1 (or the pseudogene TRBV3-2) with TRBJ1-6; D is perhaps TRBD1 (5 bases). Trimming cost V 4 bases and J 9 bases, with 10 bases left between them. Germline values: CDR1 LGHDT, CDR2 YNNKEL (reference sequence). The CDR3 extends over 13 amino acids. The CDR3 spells CASSPVRGSPLHF. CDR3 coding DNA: TGTGCCAGCAGCCCAGTGAGGGGTTCACCCCTCCACTTT.

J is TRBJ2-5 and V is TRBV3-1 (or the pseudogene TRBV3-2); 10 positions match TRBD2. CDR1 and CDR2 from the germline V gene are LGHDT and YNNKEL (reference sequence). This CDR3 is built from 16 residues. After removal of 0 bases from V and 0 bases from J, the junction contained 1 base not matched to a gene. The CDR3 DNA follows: TGTGCCAGCAGCCAAGAAGCGGGGGGGGACCAAGAGACCCAGTACTTC. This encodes CASSQEAGGDQETQYF.

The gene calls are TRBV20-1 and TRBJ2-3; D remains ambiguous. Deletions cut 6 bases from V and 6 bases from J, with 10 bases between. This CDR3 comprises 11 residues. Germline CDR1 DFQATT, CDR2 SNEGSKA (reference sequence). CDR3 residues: CSAQDRDTQYF. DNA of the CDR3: TGCAGTGCCCAGGACCGGGATACGCAGTATTTT.

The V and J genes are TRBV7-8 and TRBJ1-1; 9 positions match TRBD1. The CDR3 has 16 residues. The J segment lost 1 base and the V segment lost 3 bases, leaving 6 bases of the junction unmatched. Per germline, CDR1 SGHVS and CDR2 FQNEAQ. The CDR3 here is CASSFGTGRGNTEAFF. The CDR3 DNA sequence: TGTGCCAGCAGCTTCGGGACAGGGAGGGGGAACACTGAAGCTTTCTTT.

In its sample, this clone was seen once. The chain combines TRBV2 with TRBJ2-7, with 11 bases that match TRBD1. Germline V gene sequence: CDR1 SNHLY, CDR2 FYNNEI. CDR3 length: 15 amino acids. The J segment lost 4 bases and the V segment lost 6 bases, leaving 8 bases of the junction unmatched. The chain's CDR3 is CASRGEDRGPYEQYF. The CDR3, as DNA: TGTGCCAGCAGGGGGGAGGACAGGGGGCCGTACGAGCAGTACTTC.

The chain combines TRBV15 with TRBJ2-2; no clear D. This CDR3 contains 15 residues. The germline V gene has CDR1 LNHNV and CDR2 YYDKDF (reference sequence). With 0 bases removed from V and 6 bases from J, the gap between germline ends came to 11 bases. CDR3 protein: CATSRESGASGELFF. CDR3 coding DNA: TGTGCCACCAGCAGAGAATCCGGAGCGTCCGGGGAGCTGTTTTTT.

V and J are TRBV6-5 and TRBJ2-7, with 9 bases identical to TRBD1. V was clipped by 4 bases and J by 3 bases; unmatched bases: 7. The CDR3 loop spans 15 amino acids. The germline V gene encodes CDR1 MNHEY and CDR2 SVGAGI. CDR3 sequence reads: CASSLVSGQGYEQYF. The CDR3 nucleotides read TGTGCCAGCAGTTTGGTTTCGGGACAGGGCTACGAGCAGTACTTC.

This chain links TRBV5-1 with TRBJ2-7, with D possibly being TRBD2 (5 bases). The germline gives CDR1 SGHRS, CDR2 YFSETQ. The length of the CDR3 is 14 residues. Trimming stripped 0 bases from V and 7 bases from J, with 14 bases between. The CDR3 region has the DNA TGCGCCAGCAGCTTGGGTCCTGGGTCGGGGGAGCAGTACTTC. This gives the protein CASSLGPGSGEQYF. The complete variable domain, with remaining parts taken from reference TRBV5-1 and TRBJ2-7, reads KAGVTQTPRYLIKTRGQQVTLSCSPISGHRSVSWYQQTPGQGLQFLFEYFSETQRNKGNFPGRFSGRQFSNSRSEMNVSTLELGDSALYLCASSLGPGSGEQYFGPGTRLTVT.

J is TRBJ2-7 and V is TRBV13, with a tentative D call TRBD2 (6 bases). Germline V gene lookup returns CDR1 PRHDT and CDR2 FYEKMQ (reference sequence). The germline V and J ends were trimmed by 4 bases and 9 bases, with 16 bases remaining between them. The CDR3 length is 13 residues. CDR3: CASSSGLEVGQYF. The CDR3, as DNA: TGTGCCAGCAGCTCGGGACTGGAGGTAGGGCAGTACTTC.

CDR3 protein: CASSLNRGYEQFF. Here the CDR3 DNA reads TGTGCCAGCAGCTTGAACAGAGGGTATGAGCAGTTCTTC. The chain uses TRBV7-3 and TRBJ2-1; TRBD2 might be the D (5 bases). Germline lookup yields CDR1 SGHTA and CDR2 FQGTGA. Trimming stripped 3 bases from V and 8 bases from J, with 11 bases between. The length of the CDR3 is 13 residues.

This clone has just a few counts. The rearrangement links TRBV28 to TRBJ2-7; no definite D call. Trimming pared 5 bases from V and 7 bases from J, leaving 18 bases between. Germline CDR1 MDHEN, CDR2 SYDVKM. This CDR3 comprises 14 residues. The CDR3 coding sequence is TGTGCCAGCAGTACACACCCGTTACTCTTGGAGCAGTACTTC. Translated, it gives CASSTHPLLLEQYF.

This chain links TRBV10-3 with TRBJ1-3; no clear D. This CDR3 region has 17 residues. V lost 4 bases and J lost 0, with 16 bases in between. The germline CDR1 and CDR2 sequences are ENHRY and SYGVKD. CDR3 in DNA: TGTGCCATCAGTGTCACGCCAATAAGAAGCTCTGGAAACACCATATATTTT. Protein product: CAISVTPIRSSGNTIYF.

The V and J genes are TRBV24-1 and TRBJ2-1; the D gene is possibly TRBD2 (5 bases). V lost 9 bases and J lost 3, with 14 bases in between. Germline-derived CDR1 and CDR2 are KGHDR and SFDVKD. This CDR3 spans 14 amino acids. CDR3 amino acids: CATLGGPLYNEQFF. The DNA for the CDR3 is TGTGCCACCTTGGGCGGGCCCCTCTACAATGAGCAGTTCTTC.

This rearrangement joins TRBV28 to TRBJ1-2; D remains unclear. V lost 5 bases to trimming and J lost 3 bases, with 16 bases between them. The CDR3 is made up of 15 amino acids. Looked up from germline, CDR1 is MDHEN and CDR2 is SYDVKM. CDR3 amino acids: CASSIYPGSDYGYTF. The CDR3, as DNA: TGTGCCAGCAGTATCTACCCCGGCAGCGACTATGGCTACACCTTC.

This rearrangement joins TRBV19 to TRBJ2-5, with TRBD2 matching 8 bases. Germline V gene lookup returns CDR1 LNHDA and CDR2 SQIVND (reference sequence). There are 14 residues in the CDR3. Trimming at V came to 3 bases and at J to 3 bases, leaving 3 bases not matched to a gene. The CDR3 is CASSIYSGKETQYF. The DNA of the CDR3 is TGTGCCAGTAGTATTTATAGCGGGAAAGAGACCCAGTACTTC. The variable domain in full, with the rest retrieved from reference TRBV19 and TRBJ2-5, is DGGITQSPKYLFRKEGQNVTLSCEQNLNHDAMYWYRQDPGQGLRLIYYSQIVNDFQKGDIAEGYSVSREKKESFPLTVTSAQKNPTAFYLCASSIYSGKETQYFGPGTRLLVL.